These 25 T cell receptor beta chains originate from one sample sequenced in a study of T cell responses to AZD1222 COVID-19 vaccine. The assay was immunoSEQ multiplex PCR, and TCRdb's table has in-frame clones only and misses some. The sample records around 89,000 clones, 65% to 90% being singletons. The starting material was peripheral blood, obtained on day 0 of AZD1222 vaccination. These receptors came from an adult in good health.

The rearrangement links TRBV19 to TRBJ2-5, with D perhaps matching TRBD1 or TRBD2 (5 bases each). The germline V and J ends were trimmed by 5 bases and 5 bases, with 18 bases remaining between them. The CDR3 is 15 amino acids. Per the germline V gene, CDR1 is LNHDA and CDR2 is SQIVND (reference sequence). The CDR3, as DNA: TGTGCCAGTAGTGTCTCCCCCCAGGGACGGGAGACCCAGTACTTC. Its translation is CASSVSPQGRETQYF.

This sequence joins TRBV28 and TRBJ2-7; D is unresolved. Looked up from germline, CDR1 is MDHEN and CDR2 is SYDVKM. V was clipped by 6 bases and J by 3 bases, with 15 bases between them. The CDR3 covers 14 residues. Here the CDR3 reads CASSPPAARYEQYF. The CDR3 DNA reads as TGTGCCAGCAGCCCTCCAGCAGCGCGCTACGAGCAGTACTTC.

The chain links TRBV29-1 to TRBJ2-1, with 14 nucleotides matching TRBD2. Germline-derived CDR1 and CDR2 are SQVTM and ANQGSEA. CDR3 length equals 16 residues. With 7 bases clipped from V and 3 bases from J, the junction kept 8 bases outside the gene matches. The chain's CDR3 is CSAGTSGGLGYNEQFF. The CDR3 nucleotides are TGCAGCGCCGGGACTAGCGGGGGTTTGGGCTACAATGAGCAGTTCTTC.

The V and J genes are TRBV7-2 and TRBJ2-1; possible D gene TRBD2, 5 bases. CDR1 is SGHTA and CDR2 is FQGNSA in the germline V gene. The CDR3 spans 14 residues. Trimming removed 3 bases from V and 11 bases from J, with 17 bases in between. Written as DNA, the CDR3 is TGTGCCAGCAGCTTTTCTATTTTTGCGGGCAAGCAGTTCTTC. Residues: CASSFSIFAGKQFF.

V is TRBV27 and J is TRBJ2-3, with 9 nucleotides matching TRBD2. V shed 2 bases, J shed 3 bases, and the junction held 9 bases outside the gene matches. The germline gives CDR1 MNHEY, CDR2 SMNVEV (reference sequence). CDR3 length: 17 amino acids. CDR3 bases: TGTGCCAGCAGTTTAAGGTTTAGCGGGAGAAATACAGATACGCAGTATTTT. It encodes CASSLRFSGRNTDTQYF.

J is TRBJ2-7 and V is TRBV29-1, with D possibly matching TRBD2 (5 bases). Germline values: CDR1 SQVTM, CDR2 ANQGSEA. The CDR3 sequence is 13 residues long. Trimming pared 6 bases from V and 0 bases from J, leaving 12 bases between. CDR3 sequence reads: CSVSRGISYEQYF. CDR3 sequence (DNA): TGCAGCGTCTCGAGAGGGATCTCCTACGAGCAGTACTTC.

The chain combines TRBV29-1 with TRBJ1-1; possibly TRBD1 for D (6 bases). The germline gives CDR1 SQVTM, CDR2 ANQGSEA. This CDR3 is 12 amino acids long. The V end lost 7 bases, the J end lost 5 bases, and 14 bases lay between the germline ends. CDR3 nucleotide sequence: TGCAGCGGACAACAGGGTAGGACTGAAGCTTTCTTT. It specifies CSGQQGRTEAFF.

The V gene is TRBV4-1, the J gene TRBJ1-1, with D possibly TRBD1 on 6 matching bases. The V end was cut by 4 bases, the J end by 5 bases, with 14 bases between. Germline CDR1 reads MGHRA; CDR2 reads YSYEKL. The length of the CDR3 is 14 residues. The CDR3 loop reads CASSLQGGRTEAFF. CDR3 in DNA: TGCGCCAGCAGCCTTCAAGGGGGGCGAACTGAAGCTTTCTTT.

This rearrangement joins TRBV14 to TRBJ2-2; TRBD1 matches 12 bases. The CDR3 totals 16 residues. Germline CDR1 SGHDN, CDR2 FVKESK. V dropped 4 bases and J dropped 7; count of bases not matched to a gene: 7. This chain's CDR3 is CASSLRGQGAGGELFF. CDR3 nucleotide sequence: TGTGCCAGCAGCCTAAGGGGACAGGGGGCCGGCGGGGAGCTGTTTTTT.

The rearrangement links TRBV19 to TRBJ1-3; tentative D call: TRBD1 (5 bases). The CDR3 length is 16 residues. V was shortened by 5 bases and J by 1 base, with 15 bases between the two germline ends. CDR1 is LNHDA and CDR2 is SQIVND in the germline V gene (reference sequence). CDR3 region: CASSRRRANSGNTIYF. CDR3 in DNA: TGTGCCAGTAGTCGTCGCAGGGCAAATTCTGGAAACACCATATATTTT.

CDR3 loop: CASSALAGDTQYF. The CDR3 DNA reads as TGCGCCAGCAGTGCCCTAGCTGGAGATACGCAGTATTTT. This chain connects TRBV10-2 to TRBJ2-3, with a possible D match to TRBD2 (5 bases). CDR1 WSHSY and CDR2 SAAADI come from the germline V gene. The V end lost 4 bases, the J end lost 5 bases, and 10 bases lay between the germline ends. The CDR3 has 13 amino acids.

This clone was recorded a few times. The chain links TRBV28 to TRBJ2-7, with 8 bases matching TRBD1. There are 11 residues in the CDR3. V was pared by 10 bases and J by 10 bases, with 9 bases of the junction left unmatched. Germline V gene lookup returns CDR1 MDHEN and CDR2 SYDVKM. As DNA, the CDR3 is TGTGCCACACGCGGGACAGGTCCCCAGTACTTC. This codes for CATRGTGPQYF. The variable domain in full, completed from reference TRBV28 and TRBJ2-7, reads DVKVTQSSRYLVKRTGEKVFLECVQDMDHENMFWYRQDPGLGLRLIYFSYDVKMKEKGDIPEGYSVSREKKERFSLILESASTNQTSMYLCATRGTGPQYFGPGTRLTVT.

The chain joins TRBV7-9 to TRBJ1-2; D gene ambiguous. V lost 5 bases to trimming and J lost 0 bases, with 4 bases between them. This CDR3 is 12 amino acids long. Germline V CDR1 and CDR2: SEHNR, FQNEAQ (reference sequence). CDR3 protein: CASSAPNYGYTF. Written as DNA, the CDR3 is TGTGCCAGCAGCGCGCCTAACTATGGCTACACCTTC.

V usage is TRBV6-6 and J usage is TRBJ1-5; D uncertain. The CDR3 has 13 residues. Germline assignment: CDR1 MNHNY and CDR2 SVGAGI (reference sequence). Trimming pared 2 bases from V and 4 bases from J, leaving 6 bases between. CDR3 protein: CASSYQFNQPQHF. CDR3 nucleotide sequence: TGTGCCAGCAGTTACCAGTTTAATCAGCCCCAGCATTTT.

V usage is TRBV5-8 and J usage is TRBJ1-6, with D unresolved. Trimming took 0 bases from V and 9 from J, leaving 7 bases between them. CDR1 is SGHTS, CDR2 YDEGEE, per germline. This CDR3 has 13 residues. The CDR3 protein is CASSLAAGSPLHF. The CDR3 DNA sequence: TGTGCCAGCAGCTTGGCCGCAGGTTCACCCCTCCACTTT.

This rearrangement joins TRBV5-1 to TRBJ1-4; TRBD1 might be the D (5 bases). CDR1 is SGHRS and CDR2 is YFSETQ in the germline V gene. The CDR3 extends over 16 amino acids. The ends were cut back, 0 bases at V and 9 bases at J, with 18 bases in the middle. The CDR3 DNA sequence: TGCGCCAGCAGCTTGGCCGATTCTGGGGGAGGTAAAAAACTGTTTTTT. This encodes CASSLADSGGGKKLFF.

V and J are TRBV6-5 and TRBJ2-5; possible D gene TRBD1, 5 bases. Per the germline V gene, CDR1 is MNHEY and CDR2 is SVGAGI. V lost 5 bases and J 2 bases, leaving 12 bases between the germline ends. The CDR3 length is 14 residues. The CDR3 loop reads CASSRGRQQETQYF. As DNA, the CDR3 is TGTGCCAGCAGTAGGGGAAGGCAGCAAGAGACCCAGTACTTC.

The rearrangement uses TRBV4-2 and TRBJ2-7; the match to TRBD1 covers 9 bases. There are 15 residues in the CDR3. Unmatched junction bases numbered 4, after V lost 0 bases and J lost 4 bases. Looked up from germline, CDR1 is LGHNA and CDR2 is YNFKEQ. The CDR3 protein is CASSQETGGGYEQYF. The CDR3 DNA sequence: TGTGCCAGCAGCCAAGAGACAGGGGGAGGTTACGAGCAGTACTTC.

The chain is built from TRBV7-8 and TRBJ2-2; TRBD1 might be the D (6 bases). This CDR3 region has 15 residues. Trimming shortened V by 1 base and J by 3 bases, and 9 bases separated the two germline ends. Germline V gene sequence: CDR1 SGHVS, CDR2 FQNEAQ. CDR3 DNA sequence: TGTGCCAGCAGCTTAGACAGGGCGGACACCGGGGAGCTGTTTTTT. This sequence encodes CASSLDRADTGELFF.

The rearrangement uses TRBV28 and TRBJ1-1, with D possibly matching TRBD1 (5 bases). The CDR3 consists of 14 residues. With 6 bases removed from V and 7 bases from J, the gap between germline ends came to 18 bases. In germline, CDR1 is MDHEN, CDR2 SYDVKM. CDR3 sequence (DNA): TGTGCCAGCAGGCCGCCGGGAGGGGCTAATGAAGCTTTCTTT. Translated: CASRPPGGANEAFF.

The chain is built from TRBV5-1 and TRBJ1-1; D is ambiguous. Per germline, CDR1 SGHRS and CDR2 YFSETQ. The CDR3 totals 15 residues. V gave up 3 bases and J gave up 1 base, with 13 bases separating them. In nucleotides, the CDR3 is TGCGCCAGCAGCTCCGCCCTGGGCGAGAACACTGAAGCTTTCTTT. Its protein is CASSSALGENTEAFF.

CDR3 sequence reads: CASSRAGSDGELFF. CDR3 coding DNA: TGCGCCAGCAGTCGGGCTGGGTCGGACGGGGAGCTGTTTTTT. The chain combines TRBV5-1 with TRBJ2-2; D is ambiguous. The CDR3 totals 14 residues. In germline, CDR1 is SGHRS, CDR2 YFSETQ. The V end lost 5 bases, the J end lost 7 bases, and 15 bases lay between the germline ends.

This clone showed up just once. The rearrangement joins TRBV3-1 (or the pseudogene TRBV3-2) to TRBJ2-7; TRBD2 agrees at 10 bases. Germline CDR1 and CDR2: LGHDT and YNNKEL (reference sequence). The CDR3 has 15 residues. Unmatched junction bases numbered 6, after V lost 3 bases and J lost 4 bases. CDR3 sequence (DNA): TGTGCCAGCAGCCAGCGAGCGGGAGGGCCTTACGAGCAGTACTTC. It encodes CASSQRAGGPYEQYF.

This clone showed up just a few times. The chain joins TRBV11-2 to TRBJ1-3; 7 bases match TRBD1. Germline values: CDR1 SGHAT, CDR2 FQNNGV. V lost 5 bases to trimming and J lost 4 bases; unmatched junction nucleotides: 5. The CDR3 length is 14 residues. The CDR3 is CASSAGQKGNTIYF. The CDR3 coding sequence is TGTGCCAGCAGCGCGGGACAGAAAGGAAACACCATATATTTT.

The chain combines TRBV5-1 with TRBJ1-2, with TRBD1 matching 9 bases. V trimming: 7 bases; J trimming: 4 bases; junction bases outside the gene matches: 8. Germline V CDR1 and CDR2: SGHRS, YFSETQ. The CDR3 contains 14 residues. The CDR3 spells CASSEQGAGYGYTF. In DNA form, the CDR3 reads TGCGCCAGCTCCGAACAGGGGGCGGGCTATGGCTACACCTTC.